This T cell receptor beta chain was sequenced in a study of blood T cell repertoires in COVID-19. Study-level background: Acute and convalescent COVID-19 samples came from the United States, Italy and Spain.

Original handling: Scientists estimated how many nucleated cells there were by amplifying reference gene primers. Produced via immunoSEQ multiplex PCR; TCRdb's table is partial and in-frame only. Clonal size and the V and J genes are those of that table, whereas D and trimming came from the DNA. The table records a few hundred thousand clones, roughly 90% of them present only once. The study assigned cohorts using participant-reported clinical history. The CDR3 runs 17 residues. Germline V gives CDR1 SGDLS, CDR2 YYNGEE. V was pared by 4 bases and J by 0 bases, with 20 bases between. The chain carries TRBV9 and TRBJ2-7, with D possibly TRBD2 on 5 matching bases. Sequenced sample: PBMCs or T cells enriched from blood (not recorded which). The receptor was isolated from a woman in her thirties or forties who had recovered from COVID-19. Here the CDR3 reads CASSTHLTRILSYEQYF. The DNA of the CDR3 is TGTGCCAGCAGCACCCACCTTACTAGAATACTCTCCTACGAGCAGTACTTC. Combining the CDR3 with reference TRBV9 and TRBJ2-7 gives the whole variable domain DSGVTQTPKHLITATGQRVTLRCSPRSGDLSVYWYQQSLDQGLQFLIQYYNGEERAKGNILERFSAQQFPDLHSELNLSSLELGDSALYFCASSTHLTRILSYEQYFGPGTRLTVT.